A single sample gave rise to the 2 T cell receptor beta chains below, sequenced in a study of glioma-infiltrating T cells after dendritic cell vaccination (dated by TCRdb to the mid-2010s). Library preparation was by the immunoSEQ multiplex PCR assay. This immuneACCESS table, as held by TCRdb, lists in-frame sequences with V and J called but not all clones. Of the missing ones, under half trace to an unresolved V gene in checked studies; the others have no known cause. A total of about 82,000 clones appear in this sample, around 90% of them only once. More than 3% of the sample is in the top ten clones. This specimen consisted of blood, obtained before dendritic cell vaccination. Source of these receptors: a human donor with glioblastoma.

The gene calls are TRBV5-1 and TRBJ1-3; D is ambiguous. The V gene lost 2 bases and the J gene lost 2 bases, with 8 bases spanning the gap. The CDR3 has 14 residues. The V gene's germline CDR1 is SGHRS and CDR2 YFSETQ. The CDR3 loop is CASSLGGAGNTIYF. CDR3 sequence (DNA): TGCGCCAGCAGCTTAGGCGGAGCTGGAAACACCATATATTTT.

The chain joins TRBV9 to TRBJ2-7, with a possible D match to TRBD2 (6 bases). The CDR3 contains 14 residues. The germline gives CDR1 SGDLS, CDR2 YYNGEE. Trimming removed 6 bases at V and 0 bases at J, with 13 bases between. The CDR3 DNA reads as TGTGCCAGCAACCGGGACTCCAACTCCTACGAGCAGTACTTC. Translated, it gives CASNRDSNSYEQYF. Together with reference TRBV9 and TRBJ2-7, the CDR3 gives the full variable domain: DSGVTQTPKHLITATGQRVTLRCSPRSGDLSVYWYQQSLDQGLQFLIQYYNGEERAKGNILERFSAQQFPDLHSELNLSSLELGDSALYFCASNRDSNSYEQYFGPGTRLTVT.